What follows is one T cell receptor beta chain and its context. The antigen remains unidentified. A much more abundant neighbour one base away suggests this may be a read error. The sample belongs to a study of type 1 and type 2 diabetes patients. Points from the study as a whole: V and J gene usage correlated at 0.9 to 0.98 between type 2 diabetes and control samples.

Germline V CDR1 and CDR2: MGHDK, SYGVNS. The CDR3 spans 16 residues. V was clipped by 4 bases and J by 6 bases, with 21 bases between them. PCR was run on genomic DNA. A primer set of 30 forward and 13 reverse primers amplified the CDR3. Each CDR3 protein gets one entry after TCRdb re-called the multiplex PCR reads with MiXCR. The repertoire consists of a few hundred thousand distinct CDR3 sequences, with roughly 44% occurring once and the leading ten covering around 13%. The chain uses TRBV25-1 and TRBJ1-2; D not resolved. The sequence came from a man aged 18 to 35 with type 2 diabetes. The sequenced material came from peripheral blood mononuclear cells (PBMCs). The CDR3 loop is CASSALTEEGRHGYTF. CDR3 DNA sequence: TGTGCCAGCAGTGCCTTAACGGAGGAGGGCAGACATGGCTACACCTTC.